This entry lists 5 T cell receptor beta chains sequenced from one sample in a study of CD8+ T cells in alopecia areata. As to treatment: oral pan-JAK inhibitor, 5-10 mg twice daily. cDNA prepared by RNA extraction and subsequent reverse transcription served as the template for sequencing. Sequencing was performed with immunoSEQ multiplex PCR; in TCRdb, only in-frame clones are kept and a portion is missing. The table records 160,000 or so clones, about 61% of them present only once. This material consisted of CD4+ T cells sorted from blood, taken at approximately week 56, from a patient treated with tofacitinib. These receptors were collected from a human donor with alopecia areata.

The chain is built from TRBV7-9 and TRBJ2-2; 8 nucleotides match TRBD1. The length of the CDR3 is 16 residues. CDR1 SEHNR and CDR2 FQNEAQ come from the germline V gene (reference sequence). V was pared by 5 bases and J by 6 bases, with 11 bases of the junction left unmatched. Here the CDR3 reads CASSNRRTGIAGELFF. CDR3 DNA: TGTGCCAGCAGCAATAGAAGGACAGGGATCGCCGGGGAGCTGTTTTTT.

The chain joins TRBV5-6 to TRBJ2-3; D not resolved. The CDR3 sequence is 13 residues long. Germline-derived CDR1 and CDR2 are SGHDT and YYEEEE. The V end was cut by 0 bases, the J end by 4 bases, with 6 bases between. The CDR3 region has the DNA TGTGCCAGCAGCTTGGCCCCGGCAGATACGCAGTATTTT. It codes for CASSLAPADTQYF.

The chain employs TRBV9 and TRBJ2-2; 7 positions agree with TRBD1. Germline values: CDR1 SGDLS, CDR2 YYNGEE. V gave up 2 bases and J gave up 4 bases; unmatched junction bases: 5. CDR3 length equals 15 residues. The CDR3 loop reads CASSVTGLSTGELFF. For the CDR3, the DNA is TGTGCCAGCAGCGTGACAGGGCTCAGCACCGGGGAGCTGTTTTTT.

The CDR3 region has the DNA TGCGCCAGCAGCCCACAGGTACAGGGGCTAAATTCACCCCTCCACTTT. Amino acids: CASSPQVQGLNSPLHF. This chain uses TRBV4-1 with TRBJ1-6; TRBD1 matches at 7 bases. J lost 7 bases, V lost 4 bases, and 10 bases had no gene match. Germline V gene sequence: CDR1 MGHRA, CDR2 YSYEKL. This CDR3 is 16 amino acids long.

The chain combines TRBV5-1 with TRBJ1-4; D remains unclear. Trimming removed 0 bases at V and 8 bases at J, with 14 bases between. CDR1 SGHRS and CDR2 YFSETQ come from the germline V gene. CDR3 length equals 15 residues. CDR3 loop: CASSLGAGGLEKLFF. Here the CDR3 DNA reads TGCGCCAGCAGCTTGGGAGCAGGCGGATTGGAAAAACTGTTTTTT.